The source of this T cell receptor (beta chain) is a study of neurological immune-mediated disorders. Study results and limitations: The greatest TCR clonal expansion occurred in HTLV-1-associated myelopathy and the least in multiple sclerosis, which fell below healthy controls. Expanded clones shared no identical CDR3 amino acid sequences across subjects, which suggested private TCR-beta repertoires in all groups.

Sample time point: longitudinal time-point 1 (baseline). Libraries used 2 million unsorted PBMCs kept frozen in RNAlater. V was clipped by 5 bases and J by 6 bases, with 9 bases between them. The CDR3 loop spans 11 amino acids. The germline V gene has CDR1 GTSNPN and CDR2 SVGIG (reference sequence). With 10-nucleotide random UMIs, 5'RACE was used to make the cDNA. MiXCR, applied by TCRdb to the 5' RACE reads, yields one record per CDR3 protein. This sample yields approximately 46,000 distinct CDR3 sequences, of which about 9.1% are seen a single time; approximately 1.5% belongs to the top ten. Remarks on this clonotype: Its antigen is currently unknown.

The receptor was derived from a woman between 40 and 55 years old in good health. Sequencing used PBMCs. The rearrangement joins TRBV30 to TRBJ2-3; tentatively, D is TRBD2 (5 bases). CDR3 DNA: TGTGCCTGGGGGCGGACTGATACGCAGTATTTT. It encodes CAWGRTDTQYF.